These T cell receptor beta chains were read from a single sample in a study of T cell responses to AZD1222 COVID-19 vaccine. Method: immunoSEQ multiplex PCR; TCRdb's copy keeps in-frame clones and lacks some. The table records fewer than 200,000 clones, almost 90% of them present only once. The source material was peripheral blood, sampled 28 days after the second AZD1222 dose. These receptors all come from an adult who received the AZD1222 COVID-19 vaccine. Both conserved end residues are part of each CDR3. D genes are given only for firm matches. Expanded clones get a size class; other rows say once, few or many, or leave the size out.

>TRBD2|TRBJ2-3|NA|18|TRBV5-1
CASSPGLAGGTSTDTQYF
TGCGCCAGCAGCCCGGGACTAGCGGGGGGGACTAGCACAGATACGCAGTATTTT
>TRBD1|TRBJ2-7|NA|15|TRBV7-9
CASSLLQGATYEQYF
TGTGCCAGCAGCTTGCTACAGGGGGCTACCTACGAGCAGTACTTC
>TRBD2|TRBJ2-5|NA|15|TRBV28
CASRGQAGSFETQYF
TGTGCCAGCAGGGGCCAAGCGGGGAGTTTTGAGACCCAGTACTTC
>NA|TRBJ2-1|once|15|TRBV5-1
CASSLEGSYYNEQFF
TGCGCCAGCAGCTTGGAAGGTTCGTACTACAATGAGCAGTTCTTC
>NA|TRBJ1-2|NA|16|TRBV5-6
CASSTLRQRFGHGYTF
TGTGCCAGCAGCACGCTGCGACAGAGGTTCGGACATGGCTACACCTTC
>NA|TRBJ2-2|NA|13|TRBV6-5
CASTQFNTGELFF
TGTGCCAGCACCCAGTTTAACACCGGGGAGCTGTTTTTT
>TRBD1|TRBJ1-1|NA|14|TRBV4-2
CASSQGTGDAEAFF
TGTGCCAGCAGCCAAGGAACAGGGGATGCTGAAGCTTTCTTT
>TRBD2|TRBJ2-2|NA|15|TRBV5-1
CASTVAGKNTGELFF
TGCGCCAGCACCGTAGCGGGGAAGAACACCGGGGAGCTGTTTTTT
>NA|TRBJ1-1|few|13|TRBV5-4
CASSLDQNTEAFF
TGTGCCAGCAGCCTGGACCAGAACACTGAAGCTTTCTTT
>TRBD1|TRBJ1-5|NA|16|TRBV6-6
CASRLGPGTGGQPQHF
TGTGCCAGCAGACTTGGCCCGGGGACAGGGGGTCAGCCCCAGCATTTT
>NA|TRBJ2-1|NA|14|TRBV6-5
CASRGPAEVNEQFF
TGTGCCAGCCGGGGGCCCGCGGAAGTTAATGAGCAGTTCTTC
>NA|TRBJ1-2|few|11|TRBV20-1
CSATTGNGYTF
TGCAGTGCTACTACAGGAAACGGCTACACCTTC
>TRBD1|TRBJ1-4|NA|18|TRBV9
CASSSQKGQVGANEKLFF
TGTGCCAGCAGCTCCCAGAAGGGACAGGTTGGAGCTAATGAAAAACTGTTTTTT
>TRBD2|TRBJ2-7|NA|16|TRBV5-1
CASSLDASGGVYEQYF
TGCGCCAGCAGCTTGGACGCTAGCGGGGGGGTCTACGAGCAGTACTTC
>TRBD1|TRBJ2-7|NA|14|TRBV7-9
CASSSDRGRYEQYF
TGTGCCAGCAGCAGCGACAGGGGCCGGTACGAGCAGTACTTC
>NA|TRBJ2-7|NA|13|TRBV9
CASGGTELYEQYF
TGTGCCAGCGGGGGGACAGAACTCTACGAGCAGTACTTC
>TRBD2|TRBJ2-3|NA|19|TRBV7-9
CASSLFPRVTSGGLVTQYF
TGTGCCAGCAGCTTATTTCCAAGGGTTACTAGCGGGGGTTTAGTTACGCAGTATTTT
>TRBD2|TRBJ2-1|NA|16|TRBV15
CATSRVPGLARDEQFF
TGTGCCACCAGCAGAGTCCCGGGACTAGCGAGAGATGAGCAGTTCTTC
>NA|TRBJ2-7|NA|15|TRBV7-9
CASSLRSTRAYEQYF
TGTGCCAGCAGCTTAAGGTCCACCAGGGCCTACGAGCAGTACTTC
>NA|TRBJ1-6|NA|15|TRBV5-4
CASSLDAPTNSPLHF
TGTGCCAGCAGCTTGGACGCTCCGACCAATTCACCCCTCCACTTT
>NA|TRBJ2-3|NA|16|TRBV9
CASSVAPGGGTDTQYF
TGTGCCAGCAGCGTAGCCCCGGGGGGCGGCACAGATACGCAGTATTTT
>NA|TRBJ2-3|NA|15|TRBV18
CASSRDGFSTDTQYF
TGTGCCAGCTCACGGGACGGATTTAGCACAGATACGCAGTATTTT
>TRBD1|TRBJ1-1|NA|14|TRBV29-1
CSAWPGQGTTEAFF
TGCAGCGCATGGCCGGGACAGGGGACCACTGAAGCTTTCTTT
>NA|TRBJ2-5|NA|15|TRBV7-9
CASSLSAGQQETQYF
TGTGCCAGCAGCTTATCGGCAGGGCAACAGGAGACCCAGTACTTC
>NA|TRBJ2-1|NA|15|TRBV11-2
CASTLTTSSYNEQFF
TGTGCCAGCACCCTGACGACGAGCTCCTACAATGAGCAGTTCTTC
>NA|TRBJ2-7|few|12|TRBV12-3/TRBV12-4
CASSSLVSEQYF
TGTGCCAGCAGTTCACTAGTTAGCGAGCAGTACTTC
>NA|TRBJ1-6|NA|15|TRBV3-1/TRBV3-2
CASSQGGEGNSPLHF
TGTGCCAGCAGCCAAGGAGGGGAAGGGAATTCACCCCTCCACTTT
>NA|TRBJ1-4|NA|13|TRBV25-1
CASSELQGEKLFF
TGTGCCAGCAGTGAATTGCAGGGTGAAAAACTGTTTTTT
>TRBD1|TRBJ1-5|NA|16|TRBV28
CASSLASGQGNQPQHF
TGTGCCAGCAGTTTGGCGTCGGGACAGGGGAATCAGCCCCAGCATTTT